This TCR beta chain stems from a study of blood T cells in healthy people across ages. V was cut by 3 bases and J by 0 bases, with 11 bases left in between. This CDR3 comprises 15 residues. A sample-barcoded 5' primer and a J-beta primer mix were used in a second PCR of roughly 7 to 11 cycles. TCRdb processed the 5' RACE reads anew with MiXCR; each CDR3 protein has one entry. The table lists around 1,000,000 distinct CDR3 sequences, roughly 24% of them singletons, with around 0.75% in the top ten. These same records also appear under a second study, on T cells of mothers and their children. That source notes: The TCR beta CDR3 read count exceeded 8 million for each mother and was several million for each child.

The clonotype was recovered from a girl aged 2 to 10 in good health. Sequencing was performed on blood. The chain uses TRBV12-3 or TRBV12-4 and TRBJ2-5; TRBD2 might be the D (6 bases). This chain's CDR3 is CASSLGTSDQETQYF. CDR3 in DNA: TGTGCCAGCAGTTTGGGGACTTCAGACCAAGAGACCCAGTACTTC.